This TCR beta chain was observed in a study of beta chain features in type 1 diabetes. Investigators reverse transcribed all isolated RNA, so they sequenced expressed TCRB transcripts. Profiled with immunoSEQ multiplex PCR; TCRdb holds only in-frame clones, not every one. The table lists more than 300,000 clones, roughly 12% of them singletons. Germline loops: CDR1 SGHVS, CDR2 FQNEAQ. V was shortened by 5 bases and J by 7 bases, with 9 bases between the two germline ends. The CDR3 extends over 12 amino acids. The source of this sequence is a man aged 18 to 29 in good health. The chain combines TRBV7-8 with TRBJ2-1; D perhaps matches TRBD2 (6 bases). Sequenced input: naive CD4+ T cells from blood. The CDR3 DNA reads as TGTGCCAGCAGCCCGCTAGCGAATGAGCAGTTCTTC. This gives the protein CASSPLANEQFF.